Described below is a single T cell receptor (beta chain) sequence and its context. It lacks a known antigen. No much larger clonotype is one base removed from it; base qualities were not supplied. This specimen's time point label, interpreted: approximately twelve months on ibrutinib. For TCR beta library preparation, 1.5 to 2.5 micrograms of genomic DNA were extracted from the cryopreserved PBMCs. Longitudinal blood samples from CLL patients receiving ibrutinib monotherapy were subjected to high-throughput TCR beta sequencing. The patients took part in an open-label, single-center phase 2 trial of ibrutinib monotherapy. On a MiSeq, deep resolution sequencing aimed for a depth between 1 in 1 million and 1 in 200,000 T cells, with each clonotype covered roughly 10x on average. The immunoSEQ hsTCRB Kit was used to generate the TCR beta libraries. The study's own analysis went as follows. ImmunoSEQ Data Assistant and ImmunoSEQ Analyzer were used for data analysis, and V, D and J genes were assigned according to IMGT definitions. Clonality was computed as one minus normalized Shannon entropy of productive rearrangement frequencies, ranging from 0 to 1. Public clonotype analysis was restricted to overrepresented clonotypes comprising at least 0.05% of each patient's repertoire. Repertoires from around 13 age-matched healthy donors in immuneACCESS were used as clonality controls. TCRdb provides this immuneACCESS table in a form limited to in-frame rearrangements. Some clones are lacking; in checked studies, under half of them reflect an unresolved V gene, and why the rest are absent is not known. D and trimming come from the DNA, and the V and J calls and clone size come from that table. The sample profile shows around 200,000 clones; 60% to 80% of them were found once. The ten largest clones capture approximately 6.3% of the sample.

The data originate from a study of cytotoxic CD8 clonotypes in ibrutinib-treated CLL (dated by TCRdb to about 2021). The study in broad terms: In this cohort, approximately 15 patients were treatment-naive and 11 to 12 were relapsed/refractory, while around 18 had unmutated IGHV. Responses were partial in roughly 24 patients and complete in 2; after median roughly 69 months follow-up, approximately 15 stayed in remission and about twelve progressed. Response samples were taken after a median of roughly eleven months on treatment, ranging from roughly 6 to 36 months. Samples averaged about 260,000 productive templates and some 91,000 productive rearrangements. Longitudinal samples were obtainable from about 30% of the roughly 86 participants in the trial. Cryopreserved peripheral blood mononuclear cells were collected at three points: before therapy, at response, and at either sustained remission or disease progression. Patients were still on ibrutinib when every remission and progressive disease sample was collected.

Broader findings and caveats from the paper: Public clonotypes were found to be uncommon and were observed to contract or remain stable during treatment; the increase in clonality was shown to reflect expansion of private clonotypes at ibrutinib response. At baseline, clonality was higher than in age-matched healthy donors and showed a strong correlation with circulating CD8+ T-cell counts. An increase in clonality was observed at ibrutinib response, with clonality remaining stable during sustained remission and falling back toward baseline at progression. Sampling times were not matched between sustained-remission and progressing patients, and lymph node repertoires were not studied.

For this chain, trimming is 5 bases at the V end and 3 bases at the J end, and the number of junction bases without a gene match is 15. The CDR3 numbers 18 residues from cysteine through phenylalanine. The kept DNA is CDR3 alone, 54 bases in frame from the first base. The germline V gene (reference sequence) specifies LNHDA as CDR1 and SQIVND as CDR2. The chain is encoded by TRBV19 joined to TRBJ2-1; TRBD1 agrees with 8 junctional bases. Sequenced here: PBMCs, sampled after 12 months of ibrutinib treatment. This sequence was found in a human donor with chronic lymphocytic leukemia. The sequenced DNA: TGTGCCAGTAGTGGTGGACAGGGCAGACTAGGAATCTACAATGAGCAGTTCTTC. This codes for CASSGGQGRLGIYNEQFF.